This T cell receptor beta chain was retrieved from a study of early T cells in non-severe SARS-CoV-2 infection. Looking at the study overall: Sequencing of unsorted whole blood was done on bulk RNA, leaving chains unpaired.

This clonotype was picked up many times. TCRdb fed the 5' RACE reads into MiXCR, producing one record per CDR3 protein. Among 70,000 to 95,000 distinct CDR3 sequences listed, approximately 15% were seen once. Germline V gives CDR1 SGDLS, CDR2 YYNGEE. The CDR3 totals 19 residues. With 4 bases clipped from V and 2 bases from J, the junction kept 12 bases outside the gene matches. The TCR was taken from an adult who was a healthcare worker with PCR-confirmed SARS-CoV-2 infection or an uninfected control (not recorded which). Source material: whole blood. The rearrangement joins TRBV9 to TRBJ2-3; 14 nucleotides line up with TRBD2. CDR3 in DNA: TGTGCCAGCAGCACCCCCCTGGGACTAGCGGGGGCCCCCACAGATACGCAGTATTTT. It yields the protein CASSTPLGLAGAPTDTQYF.